The 23 T cell receptor beta chains presented below share a single source sample, sequenced in a study of blood T cell repertoires in COVID-19. Clones were read by immunoSEQ multiplex PCR, and TCRdb kept only the in-frame ones, dropping some. The data show roughly 150,000 clones, with around 85% seen just once and about 5% held by the top ten. Material: peripheral blood. The receptor source for this set is a human donor in a cohort sampled during active COVID-19.

The rearrangement joins TRBV2 to TRBJ2-7; a possible D gene is TRBD1 (5 bases). Trimming took 4 bases from V and 4 from J, leaving 20 bases between them. The CDR3 covers 16 residues. Germline CDR1 and CDR2: SNHLY and FYNNEI. The CDR3 sequence is CASSASDSAGKYEQYF. The CDR3 bases are TGTGCCAGCAGTGCGTCAGATTCTGCAGGGAAGTACGAGCAGTACTTC.

The chain combines TRBV6-6 with TRBJ2-3, with 8 bases identical to TRBD2. The V and J ends lost 4 bases and 0 bases, in that order; junction bases with no gene match: 3. The CDR3 sequence is 15 residues long. The germline V gene has CDR1 MNHNY and CDR2 SVGAGI (reference sequence). In DNA form, the CDR3 reads TGTGCCAGCAGTTGGACTAGCCCTAGCACAGATACGCAGTATTTT. This translates into CASSWTSPSTDTQYF.

With regard to this clone: Compared with germline, one end of the junction differs, possibly owing to a read error. The same CDR3 also results from other DNA sequences found in this sample. This chain uses TRBV5-4 with TRBJ1-6; TRBD1 aligns across 8 bases. The CDR3 runs 14 residues. The germline V gene encodes CDR1 SGHNT and CDR2 YYREEE (reference sequence). The CDR3 DNA follows: TGTGCCAGCTCTCAGGGGGCTGGGAATTCACCCCTCCATTTT. This translates into CASSQGAGNSPLHF.

This clone appeared once. The chain carries TRBV6-5 and TRBJ1-1, with TRBD1 matching over 7 bases. Germline trimming cut 9 bases from V and 3 bases from J; bases unmatched to any gene: 10. Germline loops: CDR1 MNHEY, CDR2 SVGAGI. The length of the CDR3 is 14 residues. The CDR3 loop reads CASRTTGAHTEAFF. CDR3 coding DNA: TGTGCCAGTAGAACCACAGGGGCCCACACTGAAGCTTTCTTT.

This sequence joins TRBV6-5 and TRBJ2-3, with 10 bases that match TRBD2. V dropped 6 bases and J dropped 4; count of bases not matched to a gene: 7. The CDR3 contains 15 residues. CDR1 is MNHEY, CDR2 SVGAGI, per germline. CDR3 in amino acids: CASSPGTSVADTQYF. CDR3 bases: TGTGCCAGCAGCCCCGGGACTAGCGTGGCAGATACGCAGTATTTT.

There are a few counts of this clone. The chain couples TRBV21-1 to TRBJ2-2; the table calls TRBD2, which could not be checked here. TRBV21-1 has pseudogene status. CDR3 length: 16 residues. CDR3 DNA: TGTGCCAGCAGCACCCTAGCGGGGGGGCCGGCCGGGGAGCTGTTTTTT. Amino acids: CASSTLAGGPAGELFF.

The V gene is TRBV5-6, the J gene TRBJ2-7; 7 nucleotides line up with TRBD2. Germline-derived CDR1 and CDR2 are SGHDT and YYEEEE. CDR3 size: 18 residues. Trimming took 1 base from V and 3 from J; bases not matched to a gene: 16. In DNA, the CDR3 is TGTGCCAGCAGCTTGTCGGCGCCAGCGGGATCCCTCGGCTACGAGCAGTACTTC. The encoded protein is CASSLSAPAGSLGYEQYF.

V and J are TRBV2 and TRBJ1-1; D is uncertain. There are 15 residues in the CDR3. Trimming stripped 2 bases from V and 5 bases from J, with 15 bases between. Germline CDR1 SNHLY, CDR2 FYNNEI. CDR3 protein: CASSESRRTGTEAFF. CDR3 in DNA: TGTGCCAGCAGTGAAAGCAGGAGGACGGGGACTGAAGCTTTCTTT.

The chain has TRBV7-9 and TRBJ2-2; TRBD1 matches at 7 bases. This CDR3 comprises 16 residues. Germline CDR1 reads SEHNR; CDR2 reads FQNEAQ (reference sequence). Trimming at V came to 3 bases and at J to 5 bases, leaving 9 bases not matched to a gene. CDR3 amino acids: CASSFDHRGVTGELFF. DNA of the CDR3: TGTGCCAGCAGCTTCGATCACAGGGGAGTTACCGGGGAGCTGTTTTTT.

V gene TRBV12-3 or TRBV12-4 combines with J gene TRBJ1-1, with D perhaps matching TRBD1 (5 bases). The CDR3 sequence is 13 residues long. V was pared by 5 bases and J by 6 bases, with 13 bases between. The CDR3 is CASSDTGLPEAFF. CDR3 bases: TGTGCCAGCAGTGATACAGGTTTACCTGAAGCTTTCTTT.

The J gene is TRBJ2-5, the V gene TRBV5-8; TRBD2 matches at 10 bases. CDR1 SGHTS and CDR2 YDEGEE come from the germline V gene. Trimming removed 4 bases from V and 0 bases from J; junction bases left unmatched: 3. The CDR3 totals 15 residues. CDR3 amino acids: CASSPGLADQETQYF. The CDR3 DNA is TGTGCCAGCAGCCCTGGACTAGCGGACCAAGAGACCCAGTACTTC.

The CDR3 region is CASSPQGSPLHF. The CDR3 DNA reads TGTGCCAGCTCACCGCAGGGCTCACCCCTCCACTTT. This rearrangement joins TRBV18 to TRBJ1-6, with TRBD1 as a possible D gene (5 bases). With 3 bases removed from V and 10 bases from J, the gap between germline ends came to 7 bases. Germline V gives CDR1 KGHSH, CDR2 LQKENI. This CDR3 is built from 12 residues.

J is TRBJ2-7 and V is TRBV6-1; no clear D gene. CDR1 MNHNS and CDR2 SASEGT come from the germline V gene. The CDR3 is 15 residues long. Trimming pared 3 bases from V and 4 bases from J, leaving 16 bases between. The CDR3 here is CASSEIEALGYEQYF. The DNA of the CDR3 is TGTGCCAGCAGTGAGATAGAGGCCCTTGGGTACGAGCAGTACTTC.

This clone was counted at least ten times. Other DNA sequences in this specimen translate into the identical CDR3. The gene calls are TRBV19 and TRBJ2-7; TRBD2 is a possible D gene (6 bases). This CDR3 region has 14 residues. Trimming removed 1 base at V and 2 bases at J, with 9 bases between. The germline gives CDR1 LNHDA, CDR2 SQIVND (reference sequence). This CDR3 is CASSIGAGTYEQYF. The CDR3 coding sequence is TGTGCCAGTAGTATAGGTGCGGGGACCTACGAGCAGTACTTC.

The CDR3 here is CASSIDRGRSEETQYF. Here the CDR3 DNA reads TGTGCCAGTAGTATTGACAGGGGCCGAAGCGAAGAGACCCAGTACTTC. The genes are TRBV19 and TRBJ2-5; 8 nucleotides line up with TRBD1. Trimming at V came to 3 bases and at J to 3 bases, leaving 9 bases not matched to a gene. The length of the CDR3 is 16 residues. Germline lookup yields CDR1 LNHDA and CDR2 SQIVND (reference sequence).

This chain joins TRBV6-5 and TRBJ1-1; D not resolved. The length of the CDR3 is 15 residues. The V gene lost 6 bases and the J gene lost 3 bases, with 17 bases spanning the gap. CDR1 and CDR2 (germline): MNHEY, SVGAGI. Written as DNA, the CDR3 is TGTGCCAGCAGCGTATTGGGCGGGAGGTACACTGAAGCTTTCTTT. It specifies CASSVLGGRYTEAFF.

This clone was counted once. Other DNA sequences from this sample encode an identical CDR3 as well. The V gene is TRBV30, the J gene TRBJ2-5; D not resolved. V was shortened by 0 bases and J by 5 bases, with 4 bases between the two germline ends. Germline V lookup: CDR1 GTSNPN, CDR2 SVGIG (reference sequence). The CDR3 has 11 amino acids. The CDR3 reads CAWSVLETQYF. Written as DNA, the CDR3 is TGTGCCTGGAGTGTACTGGAGACCCAGTACTTC.

In its sample, this clone was seen once. The J gene is TRBJ2-7, the V gene TRBV7-2; 7 positions match TRBD2. The V gene's germline CDR1 is SGHTA and CDR2 FQGNSA. The CDR3 runs to 15 residues. Trimming removed 0 bases from V and 0 bases from J; junction bases left unmatched: 2. CDR3: CASSLAGGSSYEQYF. The CDR3 nucleotides read TGTGCCAGCAGCTTAGCCGGGGGGTCCTCCTACGAGCAGTACTTC.

The CDR3 DNA reads as TGTGCCAGCAGCAGACAGGGGGCGCAAAAGCAGCCCCAGCATTTT. Protein: CASSRQGAQKQPQHF. The J gene is TRBJ1-5, the V gene TRBV5-6, with 10 nucleotides matching TRBD1. The CDR3 contains 15 residues. The V gene's germline CDR1 is SGHDT and CDR2 YYEEEE. Germline trimming cut 4 bases from V and 7 bases from J; bases unmatched to any gene: 8.

The rearrangement joins TRBV10-3 to TRBJ1-4; D not resolved. The germline gives CDR1 ENHRY, CDR2 SYGVKD. The CDR3 totals 13 residues. Trimming cost V 0 bases and J 5 bases, with 4 bases left between them. The CDR3 DNA reads TGTGCCATCAGTGAGTCACACAATGAAAAACTGTTTTTT. Translating gives CAISESHNEKLFF.

The gene calls are TRBV18 and TRBJ2-7, with 7 bases identical to TRBD1. V was clipped by 5 bases and J by 5 bases; unmatched bases: 18. Germline V gene sequence: CDR1 KGHSH, CDR2 LQKENI. The CDR3 is made up of 17 amino acids. For the CDR3, the DNA is TGTGCCAGCTCAGCCCTGGGGGCAGCAGGGGGTACGGACGAGCAGTACTTC. As protein: CASSALGAAGGTDEQYF. The full variable domain, rest sourced from reference TRBV18 and TRBJ2-7, is NAGVMQNPRHLVRRRGQEARLRCSPMKGHSHVYWYRQLPEEGLKFMVYLQKENIIDESGMPKERFSAEFPKEGPSILRIQQVVRGDSAAYFCASSALGAAGGTDEQYFGPGTRLTVT.

The V gene is TRBV18, the J gene TRBJ2-7, with TRBD2 matching 13 bases. This CDR3 has 16 amino acids. Germline CDR1 reads KGHSH; CDR2 reads LQKENI. With V trimmed by 3 bases and J by 7 bases, 9 bases remained unmatched. The CDR3 spells CASSPITSGGAREQYF. CDR3 sequence (DNA): TGTGCCAGCTCACCGATAACTAGCGGGGGGGCTCGGGAGCAGTACTTC.

V gene TRBV11-2 combines with J gene TRBJ2-7; 11 nucleotides agree with TRBD2. The CDR3 consists of 15 residues. The ends lost 5 bases at V and 2 bases at J; junction bases unmatched: 5. Germline V gene sequence: CDR1 SGHAT, CDR2 FQNNGV. The CDR3 sequence: CASSIGTSGAYEQYF. In DNA, the CDR3 is TGTGCCAGCAGCATAGGGACTAGCGGAGCCTACGAGCAGTACTTC.